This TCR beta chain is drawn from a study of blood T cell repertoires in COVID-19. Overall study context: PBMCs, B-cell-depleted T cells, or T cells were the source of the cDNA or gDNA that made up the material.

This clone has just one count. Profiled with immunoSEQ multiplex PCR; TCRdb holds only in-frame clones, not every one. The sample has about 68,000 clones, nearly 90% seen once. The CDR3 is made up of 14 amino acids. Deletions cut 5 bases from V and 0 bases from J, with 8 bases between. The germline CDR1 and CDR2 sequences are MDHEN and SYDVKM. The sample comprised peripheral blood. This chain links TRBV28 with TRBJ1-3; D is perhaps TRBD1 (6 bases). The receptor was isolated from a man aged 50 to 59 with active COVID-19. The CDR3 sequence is CASSTGYSGNTIYF. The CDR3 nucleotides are TGTGCCAGCAGTACAGGGTACTCTGGAAACACCATATATTTT.